This T cell receptor (beta chain) appears in the sequencing data of a study of beta chain features in type 1 diabetes. Study overall: All samples together contributed 107,917,701 sorted cells for examination.

Study-wide findings and caveats: Sequencing of cDNA might inflate the share of cells that strongly express TCR. Among patients with Type 1 diabetes, TCRB CDR3s were moderately but significantly shorter in every one of the four CD4+ subsets.

The whole isolated RNA underwent reverse transcription, so sequencing captured expressed TCRB transcripts. Assay used: immunoSEQ multiplex PCR; TCRdb lists only in-frame clones, some missing. The table has roughly 150,000 clones, 7% to 9.5% seen once. Germline lookup yields CDR1 GTSNPN and CDR2 SVGIG (reference sequence). Between the trimmed V and J ends, which lost 2 bases and 4 bases, there was a span of 9 bases. This CDR3 region has 13 residues. This clone has a handful of counts. The antigen is unknown. Sequencing was carried out using central memory CD4+ T cells from blood. The genes are TRBV30 and TRBJ1-3, with D hard to call. The TCR was taken from a woman between 25 and 40 years old with type 1 diabetes. The CDR3 reads CAWSSGMGNTIYF. The CDR3 nucleotides are TGTGCCTGGAGTTCGGGGATGGGAAACACCATATATTTT.